This entry features one T cell receptor (beta chain) sequence. Its specificity is not known. This entry is derived from a study of somatic mutations in cytotoxic T cells in rheumatoid arthritis. Findings and caveats of the study: For rheumatoid arthritis patients, CD8+ clonality increased with age, whereas it did not in healthy controls.

Some clones are missing from TCRdb's copy, which holds only in-frame ones; the method was immunoSEQ multiplex PCR. Of 5,500 to 8,500 clones in the sample, around 60% are singletons; the top ten hold about 25%. CDR3 length: 14 amino acids. Germline V gene data show CDR1 as MNHEY and CDR2 as SVGAGI. Sequenced material: CD8+ T cells sorted from blood. The TCR sequence derives from a middle-aged woman in good health. The chain employs TRBV6-5 and TRBJ2-5; either TRBD1 or TRBD2 may fit D (7 bases each). The J call is uncertain, as TRBJ2-7 better fits the DNA end. The CDR3 DNA follows: TGTGCCAGCAGAAGCAGCGGGGACAGCTACGAGCAGTACTTC. This translates into CASRSSGDSYEQYF.